Presented here are 9 T cell receptor beta chains from one specimen sequenced in a study of blood T cell repertoires in COVID-19 (dated by TCRdb to 2018 to 2021). Libraries were made using the immunoSEQ multiplex PCR assay. Imported from immuneACCESS, the table was reduced by TCRdb to in-frame sequences with V and J called. These copies leave out some clones; in studies compared against another copy, an unresolved V gene accounts for under half, and the cause of the remainder is not known. The sample records about 70,000 clones, about 80% of which are singletons. Together, the top ten hold about 20% of the sample. Sample: peripheral blood. The source is a man between 65 and 85 years old who had recovered from COVID-19.

This chain uses TRBV18 with TRBJ2-7; D might be TRBD1 (6 bases). The CDR3 totals 14 residues. Germline CDR1 and CDR2: KGHSH and LQKENI. The V gene lost 2 bases and the J gene lost 2 bases, with 10 bases spanning the gap. CDR3 bases: TGTGCCAGCTCACCAAGACAGGAGCCCTACGAGCAGTACTTC. Its protein product is CASSPRQEPYEQYF.

The chain has TRBV7-2 and TRBJ1-2; no clear D. This CDR3 is 15 amino acids long. Trimming removed 5 bases at V and 4 bases at J, with 17 bases between. Germline loops: CDR1 SGHTA, CDR2 FQGNSA. The CDR3 is CASSERSGQSYGYTF. The CDR3 bases are TGTGCCAGCAGCGAGAGAAGTGGGCAGAGCTATGGCTACACCTTC.

The genes are TRBV19 and TRBJ2-2, with TRBD2 as a possible D gene (6 bases). The V end was cut by 10 bases, the J end by 0 bases, with 9 bases between. The CDR3 covers 13 residues. Germline V CDR1 and CDR2: LNHDA, SQIVND (reference sequence). CDR3 DNA sequence: TGTGCCATAGGGGAGGCGAACACCGGGGAGCTGTTTTTT. This translates into CAIGEANTGELFF. The whole variable domain, remainder taken from reference TRBV19 and TRBJ2-2, is DGGITQSPKYLFRKEGQNVTLSCEQNLNHDAMYWYRQDPGQGLRLIYYSQIVNDFQKGDIAEGYSVSREKKESFPLTVTSAQKNPTAFYLCAIGEANTGELFFGEGSRLTVL.

The rearrangement links TRBV11-3 to TRBJ1-6; D is ambiguous. CDR1 is SGHNT and CDR2 is YENEEA in the germline V gene. V was cut by 2 bases and J by 13 bases, with 18 bases left in between. CDR3 size: 15 residues. The CDR3 region is CASSLNMRGDSPLHF. The CDR3 DNA reads as TGTGCCAGCAGCTTAAATATGAGAGGCGACTCTCCCCTCCACTTT.

The chain recombines TRBV10-3 with TRBJ1-5; 10 nucleotides agree with TRBD1. Germline V gives CDR1 ENHRY, CDR2 SYGVKD. The ends lost 3 bases at V and 3 bases at J; junction bases unmatched: 5. The CDR3 spans 16 residues. The CDR3 nucleotides read TGTGCCATCAGTGATCAGGACAGGGGGGACAATCAGCCCCAGCATTTT. Translation: CAISDQDRGDNQPQHF.

The chain uses TRBV28 and TRBJ2-2, with 14 bases that match TRBD2. V gave up 4 bases and J gave up 5 bases; unmatched junction bases: 6. The CDR3 is made up of 17 amino acids. In germline, CDR1 is MDHEN, CDR2 SYDVKM. The CDR3 is CASSSGLAGVETGELFF. CDR3 coding DNA: TGTGCCAGCAGTTCGGGACTAGCGGGAGTCGAAACCGGGGAGCTGTTTTTT.

The CDR3 sequence: CASSYSGQVYNEQFF. For the CDR3, the DNA is TGTGCCAGCAGTTACTCGGGACAGGTCTACAATGAGCAGTTCTTC. The chain combines TRBV6-5 with TRBJ2-1, with TRBD1 identical over 8 bases. V gave up 0 bases and J gave up 3 bases; unmatched junction bases: 1. The CDR3 runs to 15 residues. Germline assignment: CDR1 MNHEY and CDR2 SVGAGI.

This sequence joins TRBV4-1 and TRBJ2-7; 9 bases map to TRBD2. The germline V gene has CDR1 MGHRA and CDR2 YSYEKL. V shed 1 base, J shed 5 bases, and the junction held 9 bases outside the gene matches. This CDR3 comprises 16 residues. CDR3 DNA: TGCGCCAGCAGCCAAGGGGGACTAGCTTTAGACCACGAGCAGTACTTC. Its protein is CASSQGGLALDHEQYF.

The CDR3, as DNA: TGCGCCAGCAGCTTGGCCTACAGCTCCTACGAGCAGTACTTC. Encoded protein: CASSLAYSSYEQYF. The rearrangement links TRBV5-1 to TRBJ2-7; D unclear. V lost 0 bases and J lost 0, with 7 bases in between. Germline assignment: CDR1 SGHRS and CDR2 YFSETQ. The CDR3 loop spans 14 amino acids.